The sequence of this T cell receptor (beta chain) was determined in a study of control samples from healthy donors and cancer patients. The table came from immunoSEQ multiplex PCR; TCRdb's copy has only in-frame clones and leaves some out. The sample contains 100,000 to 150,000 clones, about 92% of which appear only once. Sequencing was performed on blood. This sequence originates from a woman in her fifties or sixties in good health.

CDR3 region: CASSSCHLDEQFF. The CDR3 bases are TGTGCCAGCTCGTCCTGCCACCTAGATGAGCAGTTCTTC. This sequence joins TRBV18 and TRBJ2-1; D gene unclear. Trimming cost V 6 bases and J 8 bases, with 14 bases left between them. The CDR3 loop spans 13 amino acids. The V gene's germline CDR1 is KGHSH and CDR2 LQKENI.